The following is a TCR beta chain sequence with its context. Its binding antigen is unknown. No base quality information exists; no much larger clone differs at one position. TCR CDR3 regions were amplified from genomic DNA by multiplex PCR using the deep immunoSEQ assay. For each cell subset, the extracted genomic DNA was distributed evenly across all wells of several immunoSEQ 96-well plates, and each plate served as one replicate. For sorted subsets, each replicate PCR was loaded with roughly 0.2 ug genomic DNA, equivalent to about 33,000 T cell genomes. Purified libraries were measured with a Qubit 3.0 fluorometer, size-checked on a Bioanalyzer 2100, and measured again with the KAPA Library Quantification kit. Every immunoSEQ 96-well plate was sequenced on a separate single-read 150-cycle Illumina NextSeq 550 flow cell. Regarding the original processing steps: The immunoSEQ output contained only junctional sequences without quality scores, so filtering could not match that applied to full-length reads. Sequences were annotated with PyIR, a Python wrapper for IgBLAST v1.9, using IMGT germline references to assign V/J genes and CDR3. Reads were filtered out if the reads had weak V/J assignments (E-value above 1e-6), no CDR3, stop codons, out-of-frame junctions, or ambiguous translated residues. A V3J clonotype was defined by an identical inferred V gene, J gene, and CDR3 amino acid sequence. Percentage overlap between repertoires was computed as shared unique clonotypes divided by the size of the smaller repertoire. RTK rarefaction, the Chao1 estimator, and Recon v2.1 estimates of unobserved clonotypes were used to assess repertoire richness. Generation probabilities for all TCRbeta clonotypes obtained by the gDNA method from a few donors were computed using OLGA. What TCRdb holds here is the immuneACCESS table cut down to in-frame rearrangements. Part of the clones is not present; checked against another copy, under half of the missing clones reflect an unresolved V gene, and the others are unexplained. That table supplies the V and J calls and clone size; D and trimming were determined from the DNA. The sample table lists 2.3 million or so clones, over 90% of them with a count of one. Together, the top ten hold approximately 0.4% of the sample.

The record originates from a study of shared clonotypes between healthy human individuals (dated by TCRdb to 2020 to 2022). Turning to the overall study: Three men and two women, aged 18 to 49 years, made up the cohort. For each donor, three plates each were used for CD4 naive and CD4 memory, two plates were used for CD8 naive, and one plate was used for CD8 memory. Blood TCR repertoires of several healthy adults were deeply sequenced to estimate repertoire size and the extent of clonotype sharing between individuals. Different laboratories and diverse techniques were used to prepare libraries and sequence TCR repertoires, to increase sequencing depth and limit assay-specific biases. Between about 0.9 and 8.9 billion PBMCs per donor were obtained by leukapheresis.

Study-wide conclusions, independent of this receptor: Because the study included only a small number of donors, the genetic and exposure-history diversity represented was limited. Sampling was restricted to blood, and TCR repertoires in tissues likely differ from the TCR repertoires found in blood. Even with the large sequencing depth, rarefaction of the sorted-subset datasets indicated that sequencing was incomplete. Naive subsets generally had larger estimated clonotype richness than memory subsets. About 5% of naive CD4, 3% to 3.5% of naive CD8, approximately 2% of memory CD4, and about 0.4% of memory CD8 clonotypes were shared across several donors. Based on pairwise subsampling, the degree of clonotype sharing among donors was expected to be affected by sequencing depth. Higher generation probabilities were observed for clonotypes shared by all four sorted-subset donors than for non-shared clonotypes.

Germline trimming: 4 bases from V, 7 bases from J; junction bases outside gene matches: 9. Including the terminal cysteine and phenylalanine, the CDR3 comprises 14 residues. Only the CDR3 DNA stays, 42 bases, in frame from base 1. The germline V gene supplies CDR1 SGHDN and CDR2 FVKESK. Donors were healthy HIV-negative adults with no recently reported acute infections or vaccinations. All donors were Caucasian adults living in Nashville, Tennessee, USA. CD4+ T cells were enriched by magnetic negative selection; naive cells were then positively selected on CD45RA, and the negative fraction formed the memory subset. After blood collection by leukapheresis, PBMCs were isolated using Ficoll-Histopaque density gradient centrifugation and then cryopreserved in the vapor phase of liquid nitrogen. Analytical flow cytometry was used to check the purity and quantity of each magnetically sorted T cell population. From each sorted fraction, genomic DNA was isolated and quantified by UV absorbance on a Nanodrop 2000c.

The chain is assembled from TRBV14 and TRBJ2-7, with 8 bases in between that match TRBD1. The sequenced sample consisted of naive CD4+ T cells from PBMCs. The label giving this sample's cell subset or site can be read as: CD45RA+ positively selected. The clonotype was recovered from a man younger than 35 in good health. Some clones in this sample may be carry-over from other donors' samples. The DNA sequence follows: TGTGCCAGCAGCCTGGGACAGGACCTACGAGAGCAGTACTTC. The translation is CASSLGQDLREQYF.